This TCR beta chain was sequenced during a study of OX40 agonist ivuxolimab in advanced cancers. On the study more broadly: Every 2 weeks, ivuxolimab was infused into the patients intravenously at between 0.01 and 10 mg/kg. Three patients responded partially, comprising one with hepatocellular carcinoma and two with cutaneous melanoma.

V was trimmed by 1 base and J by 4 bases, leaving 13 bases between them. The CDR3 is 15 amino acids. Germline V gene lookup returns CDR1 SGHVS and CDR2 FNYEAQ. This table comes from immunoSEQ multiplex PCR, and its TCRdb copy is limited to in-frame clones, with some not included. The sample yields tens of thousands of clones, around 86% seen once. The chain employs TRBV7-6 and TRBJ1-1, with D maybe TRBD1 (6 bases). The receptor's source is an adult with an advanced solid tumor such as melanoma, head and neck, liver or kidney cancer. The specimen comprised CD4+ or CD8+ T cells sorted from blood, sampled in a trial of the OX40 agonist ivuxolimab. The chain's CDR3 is CASSLVGGTGTEAFF. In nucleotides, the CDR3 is TGTGCCAGCAGCTTAGTTGGGGGCACGGGCACTGAAGCTTTCTTT.